One T cell receptor beta chain is described in this entry. This clonotype turned up a few times. Its antigen is unknown. Base qualities are not provided; no much larger clone lies one nucleotide away. Donors were a few dozen systemically healthy Caucasian individuals from Russia aged 6 to 90 years. Roughly 11 milliliters of peripheral blood were drawn from each donor into EDTA-treated Vacutainer tubes. PBMCs were isolated by Ficoll-Paque density-gradient centrifugation, with at least 6 million obtained per sample. Total RNA, at least 6 micrograms per sample, was extracted from PBMCs with Trizol reagent. For every donor, an aliquot of PBMCs went through flow cytometry to measure the percentages of naive CD45RAhigh/CD27high T cells. The sample comes from a study of blood T cells in healthy people across ages (dated by TCRdb to between 2015 and 2016). Background on the whole study: In model experiments, template switching captured about one uniquely barcoded TCR beta cDNA molecule for every two T cells. Donors were grouped into four age groups: young (average roughly 17 years), middle-aged (39), aged (62) and long-lived (just over 80). The study analyzed two additional independent replicas of 1 million unique cDNA reads from the same blood draw for two donors, one aged 18 to 29 and one aged 80 or older. To track age-related changes in TCR beta repertoire diversity, the study relied on deep sequencing normalized with unique cDNA molecular identifiers. Donors of different ages were randomly distributed across sequencing lanes to avoid experimental bias.

Findings and caveats that apply to the study as a whole: As age increased, observed TCR beta diversity per million T cells dropped in a roughly linear way, and a significant reduction was already evident by age 40. Estimates of total diversity based on one million sequenced T cells were considered lower bounds and underestimates. The CMV infection status of donors was not known, potentially confounding age-related changes in expanded clonotypes. Since profiling was done on bulk unsorted PBMCs, naive and antigen-experienced compartments could not be conclusively compared. The percentage of naive T cells measured by flow cytometry correlated strongly with observed TCR beta diversity. The long-lived group showed more naive CD4+ T cells, fewer expanded clones and increased TCR diversity than the aged group, suggesting age selection.

The method behind the library was 5' RACE. The instrument given in TCRdb is Illumina HiSeq 2500. A second PCR of roughly 7 to 12 cycles was performed with a sample-barcoded 5' primer and a J-beta primer mix. A unique molecular identifier was introduced onto each TCR beta cDNA molecule by a template-switch 5' adaptor carrying 12 random nucleotides. At least 2.5 million CDR3-containing paired-end reads were obtained from each sample. First-strand cDNA was synthesized from all RNA with the Mint cDNA synthesis kit, primed by a TRBC-specific oligonucleotide. Following uracil-DNA glycosylase treatment, a first 18-cycle PCR with universal primers M1SS and BC2_uni_R was performed on all cDNA. Processing in the source paper ran as follows. For normalization, 1 million high-quality reads, each with a distinct molecular identifier, were randomly selected from each sample. Reads sharing molecular identifiers were discarded rather than binned into consensus sequences. CDR3 identification, clonotype clustering and error correction used MiTCR with a Q25 quality threshold and the strictest error-elimination algorithm. A nonparametric unseen species model with Euler transformation was used to estimate a lower bound on total TCR beta diversity. TCRdb's own reprocessing of the public reads used fastp at Q25 and MiXCR and kept productive beta chains. For every CDR3 protein sequence, its rows merge into one entry that carries the most common genes and DNA. The V and J calls shown here were made by TCRdb, not taken from the authors' results. For this sample the table gives hundreds of thousands of distinct CDR3 sequences, of which around half were detected only once. The ten largest clones take up around 23% of the sample.

The sequencing sample was made of blood. The receptor was derived from a man at least 80 years old in good health.

The CDR3 has the sequence CSAPRADSYNEQFF. The bases are TGCAGTGCTCCCAGGGCGGACTCCTACAATGAGCAGTTCTTC. Recombination connected TRBV20-1 to TRBJ2-1; D gene: possibly TRBD1, on 5 matching bases. Trimming takes 5 bases from V and 0 bases from J, and the germline ends sit 11 bases apart. CDR1 and CDR2 (DFQATT, SNEGSKA) derive from the germline V gene (reference sequence). Its CDR3 holds 14 amino acids, cysteine through phenylalanine. Left in the record is the CDR3 DNA by itself, 42 bases read in frame from the first base.